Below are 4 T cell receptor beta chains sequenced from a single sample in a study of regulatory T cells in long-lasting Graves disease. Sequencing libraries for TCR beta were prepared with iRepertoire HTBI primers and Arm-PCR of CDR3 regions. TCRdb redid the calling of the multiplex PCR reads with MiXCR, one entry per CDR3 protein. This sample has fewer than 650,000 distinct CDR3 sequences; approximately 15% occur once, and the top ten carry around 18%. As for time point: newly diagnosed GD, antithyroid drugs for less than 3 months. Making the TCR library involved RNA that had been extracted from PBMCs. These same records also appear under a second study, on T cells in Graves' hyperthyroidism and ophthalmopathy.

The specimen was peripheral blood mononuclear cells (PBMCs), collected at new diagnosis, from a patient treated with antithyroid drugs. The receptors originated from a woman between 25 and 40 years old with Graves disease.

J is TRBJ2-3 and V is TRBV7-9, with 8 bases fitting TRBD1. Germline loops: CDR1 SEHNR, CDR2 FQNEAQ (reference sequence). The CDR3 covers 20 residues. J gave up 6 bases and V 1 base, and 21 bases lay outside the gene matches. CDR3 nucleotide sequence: TGTGCCAGCAGCTTAGAGTCGGACAGGGAATGGTGGGGGACCCTCGATACGCAGTATTTT. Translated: CASSLESDREWWGTLDTQYF. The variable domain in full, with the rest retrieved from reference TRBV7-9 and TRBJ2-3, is DTGVSQNPRHKITKRGQNVTFRCDPISEHNRLYWYRQTLGQGPEFLTYFQNEAQLEKSRLLSDRFSAERPKGSFSTLEIQRTEQGDSAMYLCASSLESDREWWGTLDTQYFGPGTRLTVL.

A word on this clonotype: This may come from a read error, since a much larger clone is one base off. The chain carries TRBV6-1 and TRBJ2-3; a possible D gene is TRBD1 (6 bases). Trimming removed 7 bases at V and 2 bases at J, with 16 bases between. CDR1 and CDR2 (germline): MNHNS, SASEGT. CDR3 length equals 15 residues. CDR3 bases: TGTGCCAGCAAGAAGGACAGCTCTATCACAGATACGCAGTATTTT. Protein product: CASKKDSSITDTQYF.

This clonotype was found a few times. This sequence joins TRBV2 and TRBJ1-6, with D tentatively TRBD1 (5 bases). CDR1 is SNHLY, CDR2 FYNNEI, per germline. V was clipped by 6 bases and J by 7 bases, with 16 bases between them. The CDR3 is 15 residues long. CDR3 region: CASSPLGGLNSPLHF. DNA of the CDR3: TGTGCCAGCAGCCCACTCGGGGGGTTAAATTCACCCCTCCACTTT.

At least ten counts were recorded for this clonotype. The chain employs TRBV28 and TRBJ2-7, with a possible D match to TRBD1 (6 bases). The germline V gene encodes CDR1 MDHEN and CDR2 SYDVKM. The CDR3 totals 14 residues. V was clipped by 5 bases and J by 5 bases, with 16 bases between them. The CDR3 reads CASSRSRGIDEQYF. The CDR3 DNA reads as TGTGCCAGCAGTCGCTCTAGGGGGATCGACGAGCAGTACTTC. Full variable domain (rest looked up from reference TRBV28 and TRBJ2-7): DVKVTQSSRYLVKRTGEKVFLECVQDMDHENMFWYRQDPGLGLRLIYFSYDVKMKEKGDIPEGYSVSREKKERFSLILESASTNQTSMYLCASSRSRGIDEQYFGPGTRLTVT.